The 20 T cell receptor beta chains in this list originate from one sample, sequenced in a study of T cells in women clearing cervical HPV infection. Assay used: immunoSEQ multiplex PCR; TCRdb lists only in-frame clones, some missing. The sample has tens of thousands of clones. Sequences were obtained from blood buffy coat. The source of these receptors is a woman between 18 and 75 years old with a cervical HPV16 infection that either progressed to CIN3+ or cleared (not recorded which).

About this clone itself: Read coverage stops 3 residues before the CDR3 terminus; the germline J gene supplies the remainder. The chain has TRBV18 and TRBJ1-1; D possibly corresponds to TRBD1 (6 bases). Trimming took off 5 bases at V and 1 base at J, with 8 bases between the two ends. Looked up from germline, CDR1 is KGHSH and CDR2 is LQKENI. This CDR3 has 13 amino acids. The CDR3 here is CASSEGGNTEAFF. The CDR3 bases that were read are TGTGCCAGCTCAGAAGGGGGGAACACTGAA. The full variable domain, rest sourced from reference TRBV18 and TRBJ1-1, is NAGVMQNPRHLVRRRGQEARLRCSPMKGHSHVYWYRQLPEEGLKFMVYLQKENIIDESGMPKERFSAEFPKEGPSILRIQQVVRGDSAAYFCASSEGGNTEAFFGQGTRLTVV.

Points on this clone: The read terminates 3 residues ahead of where the CDR3 ends, so the germline J gene completes it. V and J are TRBV18 and TRBJ2-5, with 7 bases lining up with TRBD1. The trim removed 4 bases at V and 5 bases at J, leaving 10 bases unmatched. This CDR3 is 15 amino acids long. Germline lookup yields CDR1 KGHSH and CDR2 LQKENI. CDR3 amino acids: CASSLLNRGVETQYF. The CDR3 bases that were read are TGTGCCAGCTCACTTCTGAACAGGGGAGTGGAGACC.

As concerns this clone: The CDR3 extends 3 residues past the end of the read, so its final part is completed from the germline J gene. Other DNA sequences in this sample translate to the same CDR3. The chain is built from TRBV20-1 and TRBJ2-3; D is ambiguous. The CDR3 consists of 13 residues. The V end lost 1 base, the J end lost 1 base, and 6 bases lay between the germline ends. Germline V gene lookup returns CDR1 DFQATT and CDR2 SNEGSKA (reference sequence). CDR3: CSARVSGTDTQYF. CDR3 DNA, as far as it was read: TGCAGTGCTAGAGTCAGTGGCACAGATACG.

Regarding this clone: The CDR3 is cut off 3 residues early in the read; its end comes from the germline J gene. This chain joins TRBV6-2 or TRBV6-3 and TRBJ2-2; D is perhaps TRBD2 (6 bases). Germline V lookup: CDR1 MNHEY, CDR2 SVGEGT. The CDR3 totals 16 residues. V was cut by 0 bases and J by 3 bases, with 11 bases left in between. CDR3 loop: CASSYSPGDYTGELFF. CDR3 DNA, as far as it was read: TGTGCCAGCAGTTACTCCCCGGGGGATTACACCGGGGAG.

Comment on this clone: The read ends 3 residues before the CDR3 terminus; that terminus is restored from the germline J gene. V usage is TRBV5-1 and J usage is TRBJ2-3; TRBD1 agrees at 8 bases. Germline CDR1 and CDR2: SGHRS and YFSETQ. V was pared by 8 bases and J by 0 bases, with 5 bases of the junction left unmatched. CDR3 length equals 14 residues. The CDR3 here is CASATGASTDTQYF. CDR3 DNA, as far as it was read: TGCGCCAGTGCGACAGGGGCTAGCACAGATACG.

Concerning this clone: The CDR3 goes on 3 residues after the read ends, and that part is filled in from the germline J gene. The gene calls are TRBV7-3 and TRBJ2-1; TRBD2 aligns across 14 bases. The CDR3 has 15 residues. V trimming: 6 bases; J trimming: 9 bases; junction bases outside the gene matches: 7. Germline values: CDR1 SGHTA, CDR2 FQGTGA. The CDR3 bases that were read are TGTGCCAGCAGTCCGACTAGCGGGGGGGCCAGTGAG. This gives the protein CASSPTSGGASE. The complete CDR3 sequence is CASSPTSGGASEQFF.

Concerning this clone: The missing CDR3 end, 3 residues past where the read stops, is filled in from the germline J gene. V and J are TRBV19 and TRBJ2-5, with 11 bases lining up with TRBD2. The J segment lost 2 bases and the V segment lost 10 bases, leaving 9 bases of the junction unmatched. In germline, CDR1 is LNHDA, CDR2 SQIVND (reference sequence). The CDR3 covers 15 residues. The part of the CDR3 DNA that was read is TGTGCCACAGGTACTAGCGGGGGTCTTCAAGAGACC. Residues: CATGTSGGLQET. The full CDR3 reads CATGTSGGLQETQYF.

Concerning this clone itself: The CDR3 end is not reached by the read, which stops 3 residues before it; the germline J gene fills it in. The V call is TRBV5-1, the J call TRBJ2-5, with D uncertain. Trimming left V 1 base short and J 5 bases short, with 3 bases between. The CDR3 loop spans 11 amino acids. The germline CDR1 and CDR2 sequences are SGHRS and YFSETQ. CDR3 amino acids: CASSLSETQYF. The DNA read from the CDR3 is TGCGCCAGCAGCTTGTCGGAGACC.

A remark on this clone: The read gets to within 3 residues of the CDR3 end, and the germline J gene fills in the rest. The chain combines TRBV18 with TRBJ1-2; a possible D gene is TRBD1 (6 bases). The CDR3 runs 14 residues. Germline-derived CDR1 and CDR2 are KGHSH and LQKENI. Incomplete CDR3 DNA: TGTGCCAGCTCGCGTCTCTTGGGGGCCGGGAGC. Protein sequence: CASSRLLGAGS. Given in full, the CDR3 is CASSRLLGAGSYTF.

In regard to this clone: The CDR3 end is not reached by the read, which stops 3 residues before it; the germline J gene fills it in. The chain is built from TRBV7-3 and TRBJ2-4; 10 nucleotides align to TRBD1. CDR3 length: 15 amino acids. Germline V lookup: CDR1 SGHTA, CDR2 FQGTGA. This chain's CDR3 is CASSYEGQGIYGQYF. The sequenced CDR3 bases are TGTGCCAGCAGCTACGAGGGACAGGGGATATATGGT. Based on the CDR3 plus reference TRBV7-3 and TRBJ2-4, the full variable domain is GAGVSQTPSNKVTEKGKYVELRCDPISGHTALYWYRQSLGQGPEFLIYFQGTGAADDSGLPNDRFFAVRPEGSVSTLKIQRTERGDSAVYLCASSYEGQGIYGQYFGAGTRLSVL.

As concerns this clone: The CDR3 goes on 3 residues after the read ends, and that part is filled in from the germline J gene. The chain recombines TRBV20-1 with TRBJ2-2; TRBD2 matches at 7 bases. The CDR3 consists of 13 residues. Germline V CDR1 and CDR2: DFQATT, SNEGSKA (reference sequence). Trimming at V came to 1 base and at J to 7 bases, leaving 3 bases not matched to a gene. CDR3: CSARGRTSGELFF. Partial CDR3 DNA: TGCAGTGCTAGAGGGAGGACTAGCGGGGAG.

Note on this clone: With the read ending 3 residues before the CDR3 end, the germline J gene is used to fill in that end. This chain links TRBV18 with TRBJ2-7, with 8 bases that match TRBD2. The CDR3 contains 13 residues. The germline V gene has CDR1 KGHSH and CDR2 LQKENI. V dropped 1 base and J dropped 6; count of bases not matched to a gene: 2. Partial CDR3 DNA: TGTGCCAGCTCACCACGGAGCGGGAGCGAG. Residues: CASSPRSGSE. The whole CDR3 reads CASSPRSGSEQYF. Full variable domain (missing parts from reference TRBV18 and TRBJ2-7): NAGVMQNPRHLVRRRGQEARLRCSPMKGHSHVYWYRQLPEEGLKFMVYLQKENIIDESGMPKERFSAEFPKEGPSILRIQQVVRGDSAAYFCASSPRSGSEQYFGPGTRLTVT.

About this clone itself: The DNA ends 3 residues before the CDR3 does, and the rest of the CDR3 is filled in from the germline J gene. The chain links TRBV7-3 to TRBJ2-1; 8 bases are shared with TRBD1. The V gene end was trimmed by 6 bases and the J gene end by 2 bases; junction bases not matched to a gene: 3. This CDR3 comprises 14 residues. The germline CDR1 and CDR2 sequences are SGHTA and FQGTGA. The sequenced part of the CDR3 DNA is TGTGCCAGCAGTCCGGGACAGGCCTACAATGAG. This encodes CASSPGQAYNE. The complete CDR3 reads CASSPGQAYNEQFF. Full variable domain (remainder filled in from reference TRBV7-3 and TRBJ2-1): GAGVSQTPSNKVTEKGKYVELRCDPISGHTALYWYRQSLGQGPEFLIYFQGTGAADDSGLPNDRFFAVRPEGSVSTLKIQRTERGDSAVYLCASSPGQAYNEQFFGPGTRLTVL.

A note on this clone: The read ends 3 residues before the CDR3 terminus; that terminus is restored from the germline J gene. This chain links TRBV7-9 with TRBJ2-3; D might be TRBD1 or TRBD2, each matching 6 bases. The CDR3 spans 12 residues. Germline V CDR1 and CDR2: SEHNR, FQNEAQ (reference sequence). CDR3 in amino acids: CASSSEGETQYF. The sequenced CDR3 bases are TGTGCCAGCAGCTCGGAGGGGGAGACG.

Notes on this clone: Read sequence stops 3 residues before the CDR3 end, and the germline J gene provides the missing end. The chain couples TRBV2 to TRBJ2-3; 10 bases are shared with TRBD2. CDR1 and CDR2 (germline): SNHLY, FYNNEI. CDR3 length: 15 amino acids. The J segment lost 2 bases and the V segment lost 6 bases, leaving 5 bases of the junction unmatched. The CDR3 sequence: CASRRLAGNTDTQYF. The sequenced part of the CDR3 DNA is TGTGCCAGCAGACGACTAGCGGGCAACACAGATACG. Full variable domain (rest looked up from reference TRBV2 and TRBJ2-3): EPEVTQTPSHQVTQMGQEVILRCVPISNHLYFYWYRQILGQKVEFLVSFYNNEISEKSEIFDDQFSVERPDGSNFTLKIRSTKLEDSAMYFCASRRLAGNTDTQYFGPGTRLTVL.

With regard to this clone: The read stops 3 residues short of the end of the CDR3; the missing end is completed from the germline J gene. The V gene is TRBV10-1, the J gene TRBJ2-3; unclear D gene. The CDR3 runs 12 residues. V was shortened by 9 bases and J by 4 bases, with 11 bases between the two germline ends. CDR1 is WNHNN, CDR2 SYGVQD, per germline (reference sequence). CDR3 amino acids: CARLQRADTQYF. CDR3 DNA (partial): TGCGCCAGACTTCAACGGGCAGATACG.

With regard to this clone: The read halts 3 residues ahead of the CDR3 end, with the missing end drawn from the germline J gene. The chain recombines TRBV5-1 with TRBJ2-1; D is unresolved. Trimming took off 1 base at V and 2 bases at J, with 10 bases between the two ends. CDR1 and CDR2 (germline): SGHRS, YFSETQ. CDR3 length: 15 amino acids. The sequenced part of the CDR3 DNA is TGCGCCAGCAGCTTGATGTCAGGAGCCTACAATGAG. Its translation: CASSLMSGAYNE. The CDR3, in full, reads CASSLMSGAYNEQFF.

Regarding this clone: The DNA ends 3 residues before the CDR3 does, and the rest of the CDR3 is filled in from the germline J gene. This rearrangement joins TRBV5-1 to TRBJ2-6; TRBD1 matches 7 bases. CDR3 length: 17 amino acids. Germline V lookup: CDR1 SGHRS, CDR2 YFSETQ. V lost 2 bases and J lost 4; bases outside the gene matches: 9. The covered CDR3 bases are TGCGCCAGCAGCTTTAGAATAGGGGGCTCGGGGGCCAACGTC. Translating gives CASSFRIGGSGANV. The entire CDR3 protein reads CASSFRIGGSGANVLTF.

Points on this clone: The CDR3 is cut off 3 residues early in the read; its end comes from the germline J gene. The chain couples TRBV7-2 to TRBJ2-7; D uncertain. Per germline, CDR1 SGHTA and CDR2 FQGNSA. Between the trimmed V and J ends, which lost 1 base and 4 bases, there was a span of 14 bases. There are 15 residues in the CDR3. CDR3 amino acids: CASSLVPGQIYEQYF. Incomplete CDR3 DNA: TGTGCCAGCAGCTTAGTTCCTGGCCAGATTTACGAG. The full variable domain, its missing parts supplied by reference TRBV7-2 and TRBJ2-7, is GAGVSQSPSNKVTEKGKDVELRCDPISGHTALYWYRQSLGQGLEFLIYFQGNSAPDKSGLPSDRFSAERTGGSVSTLTIQRTQQEDSAVYLCASSLVPGQIYEQYFGPGTRLTVT.

Regarding this clone: The missing CDR3 end, 3 residues past where the read stops, is filled in from the germline J gene. V is TRBV2 and J is TRBJ1-5; TRBD1 might be the D (5 bases). CDR3 length equals 16 residues. V lost 2 bases and J 0 bases, leaving 11 bases between the germline ends. Germline V lookup: CDR1 SNHLY, CDR2 FYNNEI. CDR3 region: CASSEIGAHSNQPQHF. CDR3 DNA (partial): TGTGCCAGCAGTGAAATAGGGGCCCATAGCAATCAGCCC.